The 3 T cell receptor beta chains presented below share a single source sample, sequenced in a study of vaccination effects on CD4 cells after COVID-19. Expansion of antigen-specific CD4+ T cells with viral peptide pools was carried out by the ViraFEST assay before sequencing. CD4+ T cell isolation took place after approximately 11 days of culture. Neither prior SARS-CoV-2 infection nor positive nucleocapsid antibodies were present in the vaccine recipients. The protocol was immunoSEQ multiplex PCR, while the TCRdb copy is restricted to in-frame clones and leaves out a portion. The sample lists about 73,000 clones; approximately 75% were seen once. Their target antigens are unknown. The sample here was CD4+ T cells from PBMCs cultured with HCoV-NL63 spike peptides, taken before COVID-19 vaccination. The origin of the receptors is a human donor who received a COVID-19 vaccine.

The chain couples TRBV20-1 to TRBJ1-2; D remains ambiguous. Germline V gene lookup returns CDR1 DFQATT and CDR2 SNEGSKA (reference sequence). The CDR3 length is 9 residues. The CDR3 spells CRAGYGYTF. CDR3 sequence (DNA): TGCAGGGCGGGGTATGGCTACACCTTC.

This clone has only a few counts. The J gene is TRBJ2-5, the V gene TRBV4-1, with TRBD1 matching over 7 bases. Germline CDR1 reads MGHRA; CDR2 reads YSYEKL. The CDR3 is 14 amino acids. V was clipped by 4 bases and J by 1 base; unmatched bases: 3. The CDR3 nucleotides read TGCGCCAGCAGCCTCGGACAGGCCCAAGAGACCCAGTACTTC. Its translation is CASSLGQAQETQYF.

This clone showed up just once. CDR3 sequence reads: CASGLVRDGQLNTEAFF. In DNA, the CDR3 is TGTGCTAGTGGTTTGGTACGGGACGGACAGCTGAACACTGAAGCTTTCTTT. This rearrangement joins TRBV12-5 to TRBJ1-1, with a tentative D call TRBD1 (6 bases). The V end was cut by 0 bases, the J end by 0 bases, with 14 bases between. CDR3 size: 17 residues. From germline, CDR1 is LGHNT and CDR2 FRNRAP. The full variable domain, in which reference TRBV12-5 and TRBJ1-1 provide the parts outside the CDR3, is DARVTQTPRHKVTEMGQEVTMRCQPILGHNTVFWYRQTMMQGLELLAYFRNRAPLDDSGMPKDRFSAEMPDATLATLKIQPSEPRDSAVYFCASGLVRDGQLNTEAFFGQGTRLTVV.